Each of the 26 T cell receptor beta chains below was sequenced from the same sample in a study of chemoradiotherapy in HPV16-positive cancers. This table comes from immunoSEQ multiplex PCR, and its TCRdb copy is limited to in-frame clones, with some not included. This sample carries about 8,600 clones, approximately 90% of them seen once, and the ten largest clones take around 14%. The sample was blood, taken from a patient who underwent chemoradiotherapy. The origin of the receptors is a human donor with HPV-associated anogenital cancer.

The chain links TRBV4-2 to TRBJ1-1; D gene ambiguous. This CDR3 comprises 14 residues. Germline values: CDR1 LGHNA, CDR2 YNFKEQ. V was shortened by 2 bases and J by 0 bases, with 7 bases between the two germline ends. The CDR3 DNA is TGTGCCAGCAGCCAATCGGTCTTGAACACTGAAGCTTTCTTT. The encoded protein is CASSQSVLNTEAFF.

In DNA, the CDR3 is TGTGCCAGCAGCTTAGGGACGATCGGGCAGTATAGCAATCAGCCCCAGCATTTT. It codes for CASSLGTIGQYSNQPQHF. The J gene is TRBJ1-5, the V gene TRBV7-8; D remains ambiguous. CDR1 and CDR2 (germline): SGHVS, FQNEAQ. This CDR3 has 18 amino acids. V lost 1 base to trimming and J lost 0 bases, with 16 bases between them.

The rearrangement links TRBV7-9 to TRBJ2-1, with 9 bases that match TRBD2. Germline V gene lookup returns CDR1 SEHNR and CDR2 FQNEAQ (reference sequence). The CDR3 totals 17 residues. Germline trimming cut 5 bases from V and 4 bases from J; bases unmatched to any gene: 12. The CDR3 bases are TGTGCCAGCAGCCCCCGGGGAGCGGGGGGCCGTTACAATGAGCAGTTCTTC. Its protein is CASSPRGAGGRYNEQFF.

The V and J genes are TRBV27 and TRBJ1-1; D gene uncertain. The CDR3 totals 14 residues. Germline V gene sequence: CDR1 MNHEY, CDR2 SMNVEV (reference sequence). Trimming left V 5 bases short and J 1 base short, with 11 bases between. Here the CDR3 reads CASSTSGGNTEAFF. CDR3 in DNA: TGTGCCAGCAGTACCTCGGGAGGGAACACTGAAGCTTTCTTT.

The V and J genes are TRBV5-1 and TRBJ2-3; D remains ambiguous. The CDR3 has 16 amino acids. Germline V gives CDR1 SGHRS, CDR2 YFSETQ. The germline V and J ends were trimmed by 1 base and 6 bases, with 18 bases remaining between them. The CDR3 DNA sequence: TGCGCCAGCAGCTTGTGGATGACACGAACGATGGATACGCAGTATTTT. It encodes CASSLWMTRTMDTQYF.

The chain is built from TRBV7-2 and TRBJ1-1; D uncertain. The CDR3 runs to 13 residues. V gave up 3 bases and J gave up 3 bases, with 8 bases separating them. Germline CDR1 is SGHTA and CDR2 is FQGNSA. Here the CDR3 DNA reads TGTGCCAGCAGCTTCTCAACAGACACTGAAGCTTTCTTT. Its protein product is CASSFSTDTEAFF.

Notes on this clone: In this CDR3 the conserved last residue, phenylalanine or tryptophan, is missing, so a read error is likely. The J gene is TRBJ1-1, the V gene TRBV29-1; no clear D. CDR3 length equals 12 residues. Germline CDR1 SQVTM, CDR2 ANQGSEA. V was shortened by 4 bases and J by 1 base, with 7 bases between the two germline ends. The CDR3 is CSVGRGNTEAFL. CDR3 in DNA: TGCAGCGTTGGTCGTGGGAACACTGAAGCTTTCCTT.

This clone was seen a handful of times. This chain connects TRBV7-2 to TRBJ1-2; D unclear. Trimming pared 8 bases from V and 8 bases from J, leaving 3 bases between. Germline lookup yields CDR1 SGHTA and CDR2 FQGNSA. The CDR3 contains 8 residues. The CDR3 sequence: CASGGYTF. The CDR3 nucleotides are TGTGCCAGCGGGGGCTACACCTTC.

V is TRBV19 and J is TRBJ2-2; 7 nucleotides align to TRBD1. This CDR3 is 12 amino acids long. The V gene end was trimmed by 10 bases and the J gene end by 6 bases; junction bases not matched to a gene: 5. CDR1 LNHDA and CDR2 SQIVND come from the germline V gene (reference sequence). CDR3 coding DNA: TGTGCCACTTCACAGGGGTCCGGGGAGCTGTTTTTT. Protein product: CATSQGSGELFF.

Worth noting for this clone: An end of the junction does not agree with germline; a read error may underlie this. This chain uses TRBV30 with TRBJ1-6; the match to TRBD1 covers 8 bases. In germline, CDR1 is GTSNPN, CDR2 SVGIG (reference sequence). This CDR3 is 15 amino acids long. This chain's CDR3 is CTWSGLTGDNSPLHF. The DNA of the CDR3 is TGTACCTGGAGTGGCCTGACAGGGGACAATTCACCCCTCCACTTT.

This chain links TRBV15 with TRBJ2-5; possibly TRBD2 for D (6 bases). The J call is uncertain, as TRBJ2-7 better fits the DNA end. Germline values: CDR1 LNHNV, CDR2 YYDKDF (reference sequence). The CDR3 runs 16 residues. CDR3 sequence: CATSRDPRGKDYEQYF. The CDR3, as DNA: TGTGCCACCAGCAGAGATCCTCGGGGGAAAGACTACGAGCAGTACTTC.

This chain uses TRBV25-1 with TRBJ2-1, with a weak D call TRBD2 (5 bases). CDR1 MGHDK and CDR2 SYGVNS come from the germline V gene. This CDR3 spans 16 amino acids. Trimming cost V 1 base and J 6 bases, with 16 bases left between them. The CDR3 DNA is TGTGCCAGCAGTGAATCGAGAGGGAATAAGGTCAATGAGCAGTTCTTC. This codes for CASSESRGNKVNEQFF.

The chain combines TRBV6-6 with TRBJ2-3; the D gene is possibly TRBD1 (6 bases). The germline V gene has CDR1 MNHNY and CDR2 SVGAGI (reference sequence). Trimming stripped 6 bases from V and 2 bases from J, with 15 bases between. The length of the CDR3 is 15 residues. Written as DNA, the CDR3 is TGTGCCAGCAGGGCCACAGGGCAGAACACAGATACGCAGTATTTT. It codes for CASRATGQNTDTQYF.

The chain combines TRBV2 with TRBJ1-2; 9 nucleotides match TRBD1. Germline trimming cut 7 bases from V and 7 bases from J; bases unmatched to any gene: 7. Germline lookup yields CDR1 SNHLY and CDR2 FYNNEI. This CDR3 comprises 13 residues. The CDR3 protein is CASNEQGAGGYTF. CDR3 in DNA: TGTGCCAGCAACGAACAGGGGGCGGGTGGCTACACCTTC.

The rearrangement joins TRBV6-1 to TRBJ1-5; TRBD1 might be the D (5 bases). The CDR3 loop spans 12 amino acids. Germline CDR1 MNHNS, CDR2 SASEGT. V was pared by 8 bases and J by 3 bases, with 8 bases between. In DNA form, the CDR3 reads TGTGCCAGCGGGGCAGTCAATCAGCCCCAGCATTTT. It encodes CASGAVNQPQHF.

V is TRBV5-6 and J is TRBJ2-1, with TRBD2 as a possible D gene (5 bases). Trimming shortened V by 4 bases and J by 3 bases, and 17 bases separated the two germline ends. The CDR3 sequence is 16 residues long. Germline CDR1 is SGHDT and CDR2 is YYEEEE. In DNA, the CDR3 is TGTGCCAGCAGCCTGTACCGACTAAATAACTACAATGAGCAGTTCTTC. Encoded protein: CASSLYRLNNYNEQFF.

The chain has TRBV29-1 and TRBJ1-1; D gene ambiguous. The germline V and J ends were trimmed by 3 bases and 3 bases, with 8 bases remaining between them. The CDR3 contains 12 residues. CDR1 SQVTM and CDR2 ANQGSEA come from the germline V gene. The CDR3 is CSVDVGDTEAFF. The CDR3 nucleotides read TGCAGCGTTGATGTGGGTGACACTGAAGCTTTCTTT. The full variable domain, in which reference TRBV29-1 and TRBJ1-1 provide the parts outside the CDR3, is SAVISQKPSRDICQRGTSLTIQCQVDSQVTMMFWYRQQPGQSLTLIATANQGSEATYESGFVIDKFPISRPNLTFSTLTVSNMSPEDSSIYLCSVDVGDTEAFFGQGTRLTVV.

The J gene is TRBJ1-2, the V gene TRBV5-6; TRBD1 is a possible D gene (5 bases). Germline CDR1 reads SGHDT; CDR2 reads YYEEEE. The V and J ends lost 3 bases and 4 bases respectively, with 10 bases between them. The CDR3 is made up of 13 amino acids. The DNA of the CDR3 is TGTGCCAGCAGCTCGGGACTAATCTATGGCTACACCTTC. Amino acids: CASSSGLIYGYTF.

This sequence joins TRBV30 and TRBJ2-1; 11 positions agree with TRBD2. The CDR3 sequence is 14 residues long. The trim removed 2 bases at V and 9 bases at J, leaving 6 bases unmatched. Germline CDR1 GTSNPN, CDR2 SVGIG (reference sequence). For the CDR3, the DNA is TGTGCCTGGAGTCCCGGACTAGCGGGTAGTGAGCAGTTCTTC. Translating gives CAWSPGLAGSEQFF.

This sequence joins TRBV18 and TRBJ1-1; TRBD1 matches 9 bases. The CDR3 extends over 17 amino acids. Germline values: CDR1 KGHSH, CDR2 LQKENI. The V and J ends lost 4 bases and 6 bases, in that order; junction bases with no gene match: 15. This CDR3 is CASSRNRDRAFVAEAFF. Here the CDR3 DNA reads TGTGCCAGCTCACGCAACCGGGACAGGGCTTTTGTGGCTGAAGCTTTCTTT. The full variable domain, rest sourced from reference TRBV18 and TRBJ1-1, is NAGVMQNPRHLVRRRGQEARLRCSPMKGHSHVYWYRQLPEEGLKFMVYLQKENIIDESGMPKERFSAEFPKEGPSILRIQQVVRGDSAAYFCASSRNRDRAFVAEAFFGQGTRLTVV.

The V gene is TRBV19, the J gene TRBJ1-6; D remains ambiguous. The CDR3 runs to 15 residues. The ends were cut back, 3 bases at V and 0 bases at J, with 6 bases in the middle. Germline CDR1 and CDR2: LNHDA and SQIVND (reference sequence). The CDR3 region is CASSMASSYNSPLHF. CDR3 bases: TGTGCCAGTAGTATGGCCAGCTCCTATAATTCACCCCTCCACTTT.

J is TRBJ2-2 and V is TRBV27; a possible D gene is TRBD2 (5 bases). Germline V gives CDR1 MNHEY, CDR2 SMNVEV (reference sequence). Trimming removed 3 bases from V and 6 bases from J, with 11 bases in between. This CDR3 region has 14 residues. CDR3 residues: CASSFRRLAGELFF. CDR3 nucleotide sequence: TGTGCCAGCAGTTTTAGGAGGTTGGCCGGGGAGCTGTTTTTT.

The DNA of the CDR3 is TGTGCCAGCAGCTTGGCAAGTGTGGTCTATGGCTACACCTTC. It codes for CASSLASVVYGYTF. The gene calls are TRBV5-4 and TRBJ1-2; D not certain. V was cut by 0 bases and J by 4 bases, with 10 bases left in between. The CDR3 loop spans 14 amino acids. Looked up from germline, CDR1 is SGHNT and CDR2 is YYREEE (reference sequence).

The chain carries TRBV7-2 and TRBJ2-7; D is undetermined. CDR3 length: 14 amino acids. V was pared by 0 bases and J by 2 bases, with 8 bases between. Per the germline V gene, CDR1 is SGHTA and CDR2 is FQGNSA. The CDR3 region is CASSLALSPYEQYF. Written as DNA, the CDR3 is TGTGCCAGCAGCTTAGCGCTATCGCCCTACGAGCAGTACTTC.

This chain uses TRBV19 with TRBJ1-2, with D tentatively TRBD1 (5 bases). The germline V and J ends were trimmed by 8 bases and 3 bases, with 10 bases remaining between them. Per the germline V gene, CDR1 is LNHDA and CDR2 is SQIVND (reference sequence). This CDR3 contains 12 residues. The CDR3 is CASRQRDYGYTF. CDR3 DNA sequence: TGTGCCAGTCGACAGCGGGACTATGGCTACACCTTC.

The chain recombines TRBV6-1 with TRBJ2-7, with TRBD1 identical over 9 bases. This CDR3 comprises 14 residues. J was trimmed by 3 bases and V by 3 bases; bases with no gene match: 3. CDR1 and CDR2 (germline): MNHNS, SASEGT. The CDR3 is CASSEGQGLYEQYF. The DNA for the CDR3 is TGTGCCAGCAGTGAGGGACAGGGTCTCTACGAGCAGTACTTC.